This is a list of T cell receptor beta chains from one sample in a study of regulatory T cells in long-lasting Graves disease. TCRdb re-analysed the multiplex PCR reads in MiXCR, keeping a single row per CDR3 protein. The sample lists about 520,000 distinct CDR3 sequences, about 11% occurring once. The data were also submitted as part of a second study, on T cells in Graves' hyperthyroidism and ophthalmopathy.

The source was peripheral blood mononuclear cells (PBMCs), collected at new diagnosis, from a patient treated with antithyroid drugs. These receptors all come from a woman in her 30s with Graves disease. Both conserved end residues are part of each CDR3. Only some rows state a clone size, as once, few, many or a class for expanded clones.

clone_size	v_call	cdr3_aa
few	TRBV9	CASSVGTFQETQYF
.	TRBV4-1	CASSQALLGDQPQHF
many	TRBV20-1	CSARGGRSYNSPLHF
many	TRBV7-9	CASSLLRVPDTQYF
many	TRBV29-1	CSVGGSNYGYTF
many	TRBV30	CAGDRDLYEQYF
many	TRBV29-1	CSVEDRSYEQYF
many	TRBV20-1	CSARDPIRPQETQYF
many	TRBV12-3/TRBV12-4	CASSQSPRNTIYF
many	TRBV27	CASSPGTGGLETQYF
.	TRBV19	CASRDRQGPKETQYF
many	TRBV30	CAWSRGIAGVADTQYF
many	TRBV6-1	CASRRTDTFVEAFF
.	TRBV13	CASSLGRREYF
.	TRBV30	CAWTRTGPETQYF
many	TRBV20-1	CSAGRGGRLPQHF
many	TRBV27	CASSLRPGQAYSNQPQHF
many	TRBV20-1	CSARLTGTTEAFF
.	TRBV18	CASSPPGFYANTGELFF
many	TRBV27	CASSPDRGQGEQYF
many	TRBV15	CATSREGTTSTDTQYF
few	TRBV9	CASSVDSESSYEQYF
many	TRBV29-1	CSVLDSYNEQFF
.	TRBV7-9	CASSLQPGPNTGELFF
many	TRBV6-9	CASSYGWSSYEQYF
many	TRBV15	CATSREENTEAFF
many	TRBV20-1	CSARHTPYEQYF
many	TRBV6-2/TRBV6-3	CASSPMGSPTSTDTQYF
many	TRBV6-1	CASSRPFQGSNTIYF
.	TRBV19	CASALQGKTFYNEQFF
many	TRBV2	CASSPDGGQPQHF
.	TRBV4-1	CASSQEPPWGTNEKLFF
.	TRBV19	CASSPRTSEGYEQYF
many	TRBV19	CASSITAYNEQFF
many	TRBV5-1	CASSYDWAGYEQYF
many	TRBV11-2	CASSLRQKGQPQHF
many	TRBV20-1	CSARVGAASGFSYNEQFF
many	TRBV20-1	CSARDWDNPSSYNEQFF
many	TRBV10-2	CASSELVGKNEQFF
.	TRBV7-2	CASSVPGLAGGGLSSYNEQFF
many	TRBV7-2	CASSKDSGGGQPQHF
few	TRBV28	CASSLTGLEAQYF
.	TRBV6-1	CASSEWVGVGDEQFF
many	TRBV11-3	CASSSTRGSWNEQFF
many	TRBV3-1	CASSLRDLNTEAFF
many	TRBV3-1	CASSRGLAGRKEYF
many	TRBV20-1	CSATSGRVEQFF
many	TRBV6-2/TRBV6-3	CASRLQGVGTDTQYF
few	TRBV7-9	CASSLPGGNLNYGYTF
many	TRBV7-9	CASSFSAPPTGELFF
many	TRBV20-1	CSARRERGVSGEAFF
many	TRBV27	CASSAVGSSYNEQFF
.	TRBV4-1	CASSPTGVRDTEAFF